This TCR beta chain was observed in a study of blood T cell repertoires in COVID-19. Overall study: COVID-19 samples, acute and convalescent, were from the United States, Italy and Spain. PBMCs, B-cell-depleted T cells, or T cells provided the cDNA or gDNA that made up the material.

Authors' processing steps: Estimates of nucleated cell counts were drawn from the amplification of reference gene primers. Data came from immunoSEQ multiplex PCR; TCRdb stores just in-frame clones and leaves some out. D and trimming come from the DNA, and the V and J calls and clone size come from that table. The sample consists of roughly 250,000 clones, approximately 83% of them appearing once. J lost 3 bases, V lost 3 bases, and 10 bases had no gene match. The length of the CDR3 is 18 residues. Germline V lookup: CDR1 KGHSH, CDR2 LQKENI. The sequence was obtained from an elderly woman with acute or convalescent COVID-19. Sequencing input: peripheral blood. The genes are TRBV18 and TRBJ2-3; 12 nucleotides match TRBD2. The CDR3 DNA reads TGTGCCAGCTCACCTCGGACTAGCGGGGCCCCGGGAACAGATACGCAGTATTTT. Amino acids: CASSPRTSGAPGTDTQYF.